This T cell receptor beta chain emerged from a study of T-cell memory formation after mild COVID-19. Study overall: Clustering of TCRs was largely donor specific. Study-level points and caveats: Mainly CM and EM harbored the contracting CD4+ clones; mainly EMRA harbored the CD8+ ones.

This CDR3 is 14 amino acids long. The V and J ends lost 4 bases and 9 bases, in that order; junction bases with no gene match: 7. Germline CDR1 reads DFQATT; CDR2 reads SNEGSKA (reference sequence). 5'RACE, which relied on constant-segment primers, yielded TCR alpha and TCR beta cDNA libraries carrying sample barcodes and UMIs. TCRdb reprocessed the 5' RACE reads via MiXCR and lists one record per CDR3 protein. The sample holds more than 150,000 distinct CDR3 sequences; 9.5% to 13% are singletons and the top ten take approximately 3.8%. This clonotype came up a few times. The antigen remains unidentified.

The TCR sequence derives from a man aged 18-30 years who had mild COVID-19 (a few samples of this study predate the infection). Cell type and time point are not known. Specimen: PBMCs or a T cell subset sorted from them (not recorded which). This chain links TRBV20-1 with TRBJ1-6, with 9 bases matching TRBD1. The CDR3 loop is CSANRDRAFSPLHF. Here the CDR3 DNA reads TGCAGTGCTAACCGGGACAGGGCCTTTTCACCCCTCCACTTT.